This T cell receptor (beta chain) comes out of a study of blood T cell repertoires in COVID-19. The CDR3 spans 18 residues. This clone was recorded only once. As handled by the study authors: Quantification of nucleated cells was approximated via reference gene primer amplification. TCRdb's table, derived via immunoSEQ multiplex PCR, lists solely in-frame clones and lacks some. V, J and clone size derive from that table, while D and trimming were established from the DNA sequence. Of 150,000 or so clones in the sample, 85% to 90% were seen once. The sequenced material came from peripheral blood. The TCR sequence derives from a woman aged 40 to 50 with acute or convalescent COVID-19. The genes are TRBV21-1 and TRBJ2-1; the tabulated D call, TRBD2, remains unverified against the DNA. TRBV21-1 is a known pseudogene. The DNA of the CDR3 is TGTGCCAGCAGCACGTCCCGGGACGGGATCGGGGGCTACAATGAGCAGTTCTTC. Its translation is CASSTSRDGIGGYNEQFF.